This T cell receptor beta chain came from a study of blood T cell repertoires in COVID-19. Study summary: In each case, the material was cDNA or gDNA derived from T cells, B-cell-depleted T cells, or PBMCs.

Cohort allocation depended upon clinical history that participants reported. The protocol was immunoSEQ multiplex PCR, while the TCRdb copy is restricted to in-frame clones and leaves out a portion. The repertoire holds over 200,000 clones, with roughly four fifths as singletons. Germline V CDR1 and CDR2: SGDLS, YYNGEE. The CDR3 has 16 residues. J gave up 3 bases and V 2 bases, and 6 bases lay outside the gene matches. The TCR sequence derives from a man aged 35 to 55 who had recovered from COVID-19. This chain uses TRBV9 with TRBJ2-1; the match to TRBD2 covers 9 bases. Source material: PBMCs or T cells enriched from blood (not recorded which). CDR3 region: CASSVEAGGDYNEQFF. CDR3 coding DNA: TGTGCCAGCAGCGTCGAAGCGGGAGGAGACTACAATGAGCAGTTCTTC.